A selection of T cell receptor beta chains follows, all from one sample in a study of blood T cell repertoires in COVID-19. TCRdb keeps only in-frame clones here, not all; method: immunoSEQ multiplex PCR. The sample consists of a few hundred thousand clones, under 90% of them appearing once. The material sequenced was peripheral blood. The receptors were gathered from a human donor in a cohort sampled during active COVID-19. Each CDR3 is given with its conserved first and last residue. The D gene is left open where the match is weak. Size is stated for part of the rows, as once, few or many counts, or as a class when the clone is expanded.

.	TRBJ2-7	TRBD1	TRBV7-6	TGTGCCAGCAGCCGCCAGGGGGGACAGGGGGCCTACGAGCAGTACTTC	CASSRQGGQGAYEQYF
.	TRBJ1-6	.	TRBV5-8	TGTGCCAGCAGCTTGGGAGCTTTTAATTCACCCCTCCACTTT	CASSLGAFNSPLHF
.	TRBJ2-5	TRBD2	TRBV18	TGTGCCAGCTCACGAATTAGCGGGGGGAACCAAGAGACCCAGTACTTC	CASSRISGGNQETQYF
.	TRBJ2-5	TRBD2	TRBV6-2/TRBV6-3	TGTGCCAGCAGTTACCCCAGCGGGGGGCCCAGGCCGTCCCAGTACTTC	CASSYPSGGPRPSQYF
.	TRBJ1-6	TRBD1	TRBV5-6	TGTGCCAGCAGCTTGGGGCAGGGGGATAATTCACCCCTCCACTTT	CASSLGQGDNSPLHF
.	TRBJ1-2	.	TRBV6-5	TGTGCCAGCAGTACCCACGGGGGTAATTCCACCTTC	CASSTHGGNSTF
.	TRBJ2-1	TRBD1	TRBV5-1	TGCGCCAGCAGCCGGGACAGGGGAGGTTCCTACAATGAGCAGTTCTTC	CASSRDRGGSYNEQFF
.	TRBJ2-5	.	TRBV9	TGTGCCAGCAGCGCAGGGCATGAAATTTTGGAGGAGACCCAGTACTTC	CASSAGHEILEETQYF
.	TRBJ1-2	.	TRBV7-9	TGTGCCAGCAGCTTAGAGACACTCTATGGCTACACCTTC	CASSLETLYGYTF
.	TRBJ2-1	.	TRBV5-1	TGCGCCAGCAGCTGGAGGGCCTCCTCGAGTTACAATGAGCAGTTCTTC	CASSWRASSSYNEQFF
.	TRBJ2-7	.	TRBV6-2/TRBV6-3	TGTGCCAGCAGTAACGTTGGTAGCCCCTACGAGCAGTACTTC	CASSNVGSPYEQYF
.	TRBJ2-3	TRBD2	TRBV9	TGTGCCAGCAGCGCAGGGACTAGCGGGGGGCGGGCAGATACGCAGTATTTT	CASSAGTSGGRADTQYF
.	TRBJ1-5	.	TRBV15	TGTGCCACCAGCAGAGATTCCGGGTCTGGCCAGCCCCAGCATTTT	CATSRDSGSGQPQHF
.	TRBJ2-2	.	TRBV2	TGTGCCAGCAGTGGATGGGGGGAGAACACCGGGGAGCTGTTTTTT	CASSGWGENTGELFF
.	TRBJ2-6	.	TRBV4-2	TGTGCCAGCAGCCCTCGCCTTCTGGACACGAGCTCTGGGGCCAACGTCCTGACTTTC	CASSPRLLDTSSGANVLTF
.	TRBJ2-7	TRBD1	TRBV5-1	TGCGCCAGCAGCTTTGGGGACAGGGACGAGCAGTACTTC	CASSFGDRDEQYF
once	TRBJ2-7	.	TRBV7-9	TGTGCCAGCAGTCCCAGCGGCCCCTACGAGCAGTACTTC	CASSPSGPYEQYF
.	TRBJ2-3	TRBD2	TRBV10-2	TGCGCCAGCAGTGCGACGGGGGGTGGCACAGATACGCAGTATTTT	CASSATGGGTDTQYF
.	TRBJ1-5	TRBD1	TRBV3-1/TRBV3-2	TGTGCCACCTCGGACAGGGGTGCGCGTCAGCCCCAGCATTTT	CATSDRGARQPQHF
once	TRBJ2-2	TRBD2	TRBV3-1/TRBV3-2	TGTGCCAGCAGCCCCCCAGCGGGGGGATGGACCGGGGAGCTGTTTTTT	CASSPPAGGWTGELFF
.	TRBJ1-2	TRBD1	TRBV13	TGTGCCAGCAGCGGGCGGACAGGGCTAGGCCGGGGCTACACCTTC	CASSGRTGLGRGYTF
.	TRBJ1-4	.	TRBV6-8	TGTGCCAGCAGTCGGGAGGCGTCTGCAACTAATGAAAAACTGTTTTTT	CASSREASATNEKLFF
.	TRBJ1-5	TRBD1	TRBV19	TGTGCCAGTAGTATAATGTCCAGGGGGCCTCAGCCCCAGCATTTT	CASSIMSRGPQPQHF
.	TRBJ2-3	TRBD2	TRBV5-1	TGCGCCAGCAGCTTGGTAGTAGCGGGGGGATCAGATACGCAGTATTTT	CASSLVVAGGSDTQYF
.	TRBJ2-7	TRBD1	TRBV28	TGTGCCAGCAGTGGGACAGGGGTTCTTCCCTACGAGCAGTACTTC	CASSGTGVLPYEQYF
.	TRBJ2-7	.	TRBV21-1	TGTGCCAGCAGCAGAATAGCTCCAGCCCCGACCTACGAGCAGTACTTC	CASSRIAPAPTYEQYF
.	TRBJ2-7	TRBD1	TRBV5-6	TGTGCCAGCAGCTTGGGGCAGGGGGCCTACGAGCAGTACTTC	CASSLGQGAYEQYF
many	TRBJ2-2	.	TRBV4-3	TGCGCCAGCAGCCAAGATTGGAGGGGCACCGGGGAGCTGTTTTTT	CASSQDWRGTGELFF
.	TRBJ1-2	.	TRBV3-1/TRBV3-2	TGTGCCAGCAGCCGGGGGCAGAACTATGGCTACACCTTC	CASSRGQNYGYTF